The next 9 T cell receptor beta chains were all read from a single sample in a study of human T cells and chemical hapten exposure. TCRdb processed the RACE reads anew with MiXCR; each CDR3 protein has one entry. The data show around 180,000 distinct CDR3 sequences, just under 30% seen once. The sample's time point: pre-sensitization, week 0. As to treatment: therapeutic diphenylcyclopropenone sensitization with weekly scalp DPC. Here the sequenced sample was whole blood, taken in connection with sensitization to the hapten diphenylcyclopropenone (DPC). Receptors were obtained from a woman in her thirties with alopecia areata. Some clones in this sample may be carry-over from other donors' samples.

V is TRBV28 and J is TRBJ2-5, with TRBD2 identical over 9 bases. Per germline, CDR1 MDHEN and CDR2 SYDVKM. The CDR3 is 15 residues long. The V gene end was trimmed by 5 bases and the J gene end by 4 bases; junction bases not matched to a gene: 8. The CDR3 DNA reads TGTGCCAGCAGTGAGGTAGCGGGAGAAAGAGAGACCCAGTACTTC. It codes for CASSEVAGERETQYF.

V gene TRBV6-6 combines with J gene TRBJ1-2, with a possible D match to TRBD1 (6 bases). Per the germline V gene, CDR1 is MNHNY and CDR2 is SVGAGI (reference sequence). V lost 9 bases and J lost 8, with 25 bases in between. The CDR3 contains 15 residues. CDR3 nucleotide sequence: TGTGCCAGTAGGACCCAAGGACAGACCATAAGAGGCTACACCTTC. Translating gives CASRTQGQTIRGYTF.

The rearrangement uses TRBV9 and TRBJ1-1; D is ambiguous. The length of the CDR3 is 15 residues. Germline values: CDR1 SGDLS, CDR2 YYNGEE. The V end was cut by 5 bases, the J end by 0 bases, with 14 bases between. CDR3 in amino acids: CASSAHDDLNTEAFF. The CDR3 DNA reads as TGTGCCAGCAGTGCGCATGATGATTTGAACACTGAAGCTTTCTTT.

The chain employs TRBV5-4 and TRBJ2-5; D may correspond to TRBD1 or TRBD2 (6 bases each). V was shortened by 4 bases and J by 5 bases, with 21 bases between the two germline ends. Germline V gives CDR1 SGHNT, CDR2 YYREEE (reference sequence). The CDR3 extends over 16 amino acids. The CDR3 protein is CASSPGVDSGPETQYF. The CDR3 coding sequence is TGTGCCAGCAGCCCGGGGGTGGACAGTGGCCCGGAGACCCAGTACTTC. Combining the CDR3 with reference TRBV5-4 and TRBJ2-5 gives the whole variable domain ETGVTQSPTHLIKTRGQQVTLRCSSQSGHNTVSWYQQALGQGPQFIFQYYREEENGRGNFPPRFSGLQFPNYSSELNVNALELDDSALYLCASSPGVDSGPETQYFGPGTRLLVL.

V and J are TRBV20-1 and TRBJ2-1, with D maybe TRBD1 (5 bases). The ends were cut back, 5 bases at V and 0 bases at J, with 14 bases in the middle. Germline V gives CDR1 DFQATT, CDR2 SNEGSKA (reference sequence). The CDR3 has 15 amino acids. CDR3 DNA: TGCAGTGCTCTGACAGCAAGGAGCTCCTACAATGAGCAGTTCTTC. Its protein product is CSALTARSSYNEQFF.

This sequence joins TRBV20-1 and TRBJ2-1; TRBD2 agrees at 13 bases. Germline CDR1 and CDR2: DFQATT and SNEGSKA (reference sequence). Trimming took 6 bases from V and 12 from J; bases not matched to a gene: 14. The CDR3 runs to 15 residues. The CDR3 reads CSAIRRLAGGLGQFF. For the CDR3, the DNA is TGCAGTGCCATCAGGAGACTAGCGGGGGGACTCGGGCAGTTCTTC.

The chain couples TRBV2 to TRBJ2-1, with unresolved D. The CDR3 covers 15 residues. Trimming shortened V by 4 bases and J by 2 bases, and 12 bases separated the two germline ends. CDR1 and CDR2 (germline): SNHLY, FYNNEI. The DNA for the CDR3 is TGTGCCAGCAGTGTGTGGGGTGCGGCCTACAATGAGCAGTTCTTC. Protein sequence: CASSVWGAAYNEQFF.

This chain joins TRBV7-2 and TRBJ2-5; possibly TRBD1 for D (6 bases). CDR1 and CDR2 (germline): SGHTA, FQGNSA. The CDR3 length is 13 residues. V was pared by 5 bases and J by 5 bases, with 12 bases between. The CDR3 sequence: CASSPRGSETQYF. DNA for the CDR3: TGTGCCAGCAGCCCCAGGGGATCGGAGACCCAGTACTTC.

This clonotype was counted only a few times. The chain couples TRBV7-2 to TRBJ1-1; D call uncertain. Per germline, CDR1 SGHTA and CDR2 FQGNSA. The germline V and J ends were trimmed by 1 base and 2 bases, with 11 bases remaining between them. This CDR3 comprises 15 residues. The CDR3 sequence: CASSLGAGLNTEAFF. CDR3 DNA sequence: TGTGCCAGCAGCTTAGGGGCAGGATTAAACACTGAAGCTTTCTTT.